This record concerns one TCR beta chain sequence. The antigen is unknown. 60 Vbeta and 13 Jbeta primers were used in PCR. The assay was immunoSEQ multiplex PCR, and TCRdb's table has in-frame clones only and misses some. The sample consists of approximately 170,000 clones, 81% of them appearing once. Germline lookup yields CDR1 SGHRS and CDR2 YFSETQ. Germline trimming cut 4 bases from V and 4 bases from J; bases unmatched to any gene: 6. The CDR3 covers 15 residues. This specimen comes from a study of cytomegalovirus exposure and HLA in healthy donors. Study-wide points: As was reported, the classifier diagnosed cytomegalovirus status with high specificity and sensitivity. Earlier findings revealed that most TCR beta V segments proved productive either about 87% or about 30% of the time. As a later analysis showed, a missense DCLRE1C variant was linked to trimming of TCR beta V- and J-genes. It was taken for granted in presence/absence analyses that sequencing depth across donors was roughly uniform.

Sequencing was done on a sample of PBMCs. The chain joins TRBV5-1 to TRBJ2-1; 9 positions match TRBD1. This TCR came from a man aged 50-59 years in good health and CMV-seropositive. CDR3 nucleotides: TGCGCCAGCAGCCCCCGGACAGGGGCGTACAATGAGCAGTTCTTC. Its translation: CASSPRTGAYNEQFF.